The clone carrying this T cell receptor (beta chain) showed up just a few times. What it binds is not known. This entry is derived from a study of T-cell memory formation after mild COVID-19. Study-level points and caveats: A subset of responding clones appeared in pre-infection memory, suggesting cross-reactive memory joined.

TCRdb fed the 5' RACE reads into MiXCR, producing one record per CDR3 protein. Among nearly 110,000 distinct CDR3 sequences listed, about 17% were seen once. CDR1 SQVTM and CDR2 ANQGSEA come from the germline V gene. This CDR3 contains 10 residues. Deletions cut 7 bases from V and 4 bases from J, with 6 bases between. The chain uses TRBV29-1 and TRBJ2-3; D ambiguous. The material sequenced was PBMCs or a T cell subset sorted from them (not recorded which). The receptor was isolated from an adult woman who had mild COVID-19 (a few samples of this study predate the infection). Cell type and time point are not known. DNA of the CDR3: TGCAGCGCAAGAGCAGATACGCAGTATTTT. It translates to CSARADTQYF.